This entry describes one TCR beta chain. The source of the sample is a study of blood T cell repertoires in COVID-19. TCRdb keeps only in-frame clones here, not all; method: immunoSEQ multiplex PCR. In the table there are approximately 500,000 clones, about 89% of which are singletons. The germline CDR1 and CDR2 sequences are GTSNPN and SVGIG (reference sequence). With 0 bases removed from V and 0 bases from J, the gap between germline ends came to 11 bases. The CDR3 totals 16 residues. This sequence joins TRBV30 and TRBJ1-4; perhaps TRBD1 as D (6 bases). The sequencing input was peripheral blood. The TCR sequence derives from a woman between 50 and 59 years old with COVID-19, enrolled during active disease. CDR3 sequence reads: CAWSVRQATTNEKLFF. CDR3 DNA: TGTGCCTGGAGTGTACGACAGGCTACAACTAATGAAAAACTGTTTTTT.